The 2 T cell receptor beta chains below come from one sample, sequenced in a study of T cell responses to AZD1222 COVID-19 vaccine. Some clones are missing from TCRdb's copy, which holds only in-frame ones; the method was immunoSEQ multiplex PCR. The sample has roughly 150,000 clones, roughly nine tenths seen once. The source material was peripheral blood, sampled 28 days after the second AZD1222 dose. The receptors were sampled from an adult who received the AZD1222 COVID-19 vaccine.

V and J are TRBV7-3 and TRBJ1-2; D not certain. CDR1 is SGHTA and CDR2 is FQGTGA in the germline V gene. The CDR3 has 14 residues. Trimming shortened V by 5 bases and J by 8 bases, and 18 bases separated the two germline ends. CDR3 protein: CASSPYIPDQGYTF. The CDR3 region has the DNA TGTGCCAGCAGCCCCTATATACCCGATCAGGGCTACACCTTC.

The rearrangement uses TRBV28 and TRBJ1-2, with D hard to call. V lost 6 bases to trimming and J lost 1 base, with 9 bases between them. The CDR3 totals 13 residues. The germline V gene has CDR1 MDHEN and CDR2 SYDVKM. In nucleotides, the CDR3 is TGTGCCAGCAGCTCAACAGTTAACTATGGCTACACCTTC. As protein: CASSSTVNYGYTF.